Sequencing of this T cell receptor (beta chain) was carried out in a study of neoadjuvant anti-PD-1 for oral cavity cancer. At the level of the study: Most patients had three to four biweekly doses of 3 mg/kg nivolumab before resection.

The time point is: after neoadjuvant nivolumab, at surgical resection. PBMCs were not maintained or expanded in culture before analysis. The CDR3 loop spans 13 amino acids. The V and J ends lost 5 bases and 3 bases respectively, with 8 bases between them. Germline CDR1 LNHDA, CDR2 SQIVND (reference sequence). Profiled with immunoSEQ multiplex PCR; TCRdb holds only in-frame clones, not every one. Counted here are over 25,000 clones, roughly 80% occurring once; the ten biggest clones make up almost 3.5%. The clonotype was recovered from a person aged 40 to 85 with oral cavity squamous cell carcinoma. The material was PBMCs, obtained after nivolumab (anti-PD-1) treatment. The chain combines TRBV19 with TRBJ2-1; D is possibly TRBD2 (5 bases). The CDR3 is CASSPRDYNEQFF. Here the CDR3 DNA reads TGTGCCAGTAGTCCCCGGGACTACAATGAGCAGTTCTTC.